The clone carrying this TCR beta chain was found a few times. The data belong to a study of cytomegalovirus exposure and HLA in healthy donors. Germline-derived CDR1 and CDR2 are GTSNPN and SVGIG (reference sequence). CDR3 length: 18 amino acids. The trim removed 0 bases at V and 5 bases at J, leaving 17 bases unmatched. PCR used 60 Vbeta primers and 13 Jbeta primers. Only in-frame clones appear in the TCRdb table, and some are missing; sequencing was by immunoSEQ multiplex PCR. This sample has 100,000 to 150,000 clones, with roughly 74% found just once. This sequence was found in a man aged 35-49 years in good health and CMV-seropositive. V and J are TRBV30 and TRBJ2-7; 9 bases are shared with TRBD2. What was sequenced was PBMCs. The CDR3 sequence is CAWSVRVSGGSRWDEQYF. The CDR3 DNA reads as TGTGCCTGGAGTGTACGGGTTAGCGGGGGCTCCCGCTGGGACGAGCAGTACTTC.